In this sample, the clone carrying this T cell receptor (beta chain) turned up once. Its antigen is not known. These data come from a study of blood T cells in healthy people across ages. Study-wide results and limits: Whereas aged donors had fewer naive CD4+ cells, long-lived donors had more of them and higher diversity.

Per the germline V gene, CDR1 is MNHEY and CDR2 is SVGAGI. Trimming removed 0 bases from V and 0 bases from J, with 11 bases in between. The CDR3 consists of 17 residues. Isolating PBMCs gave at least 6.5 million of these cells per sample. Then a second PCR, running roughly 7 to 11 cycles, was carried out with a sample-barcoded 5' primer and a J-beta primer mix. TCRdb fed the 5' RACE reads into MiXCR, producing one record per CDR3 protein. Among 1 million or so distinct CDR3 sequences, roughly 45% were seen once, and the ten largest hold 18%. The origin of this receptor is a woman aged 55-70 years in good health. The source material was blood. The rearrangement joins TRBV6-5 to TRBJ2-2; D is perhaps TRBD1 (5 bases). CDR3 amino acids: CASSYSKRGANTGELFF. The CDR3 bases are TGTGCCAGCAGTTACTCTAAAAGGGGCGCGAACACCGGGGAGCTGTTTTTT.